Shown below are 22 T cell receptor beta chains from a single sample sequenced in a study of PD-L1 blockade in urothelial cancer. As to time point: peripheral blood 6 weeks after treatment start. The assay was immunoSEQ multiplex PCR, and TCRdb's table has in-frame clones only and misses some. The repertoire includes roughly 110,000 clones, approximately 90% of them detected once, and 3% to 4.5% sits in the top ten. Sequenced here: PBMCs, sampled around atezolizumab (anti-PD-L1) treatment. The source is a man aged 55 to 70 with urothelial cancer.

The chain carries TRBV19 and TRBJ1-2; the match to TRBD1 covers 7 bases. The CDR3 is made up of 15 amino acids. V lost 3 bases, J lost 0 bases, and 4 bases stayed unmatched. Per germline, CDR1 LNHDA and CDR2 SQIVND (reference sequence). In DNA form, the CDR3 reads TGTGCCAGTAGTATCGCCGGGACAGCTAACTATGGCTACACCTTC. Translating gives CASSIAGTANYGYTF.

The chain employs TRBV9 and TRBJ2-5, with D maybe TRBD1 (6 bases). V dropped 4 bases and J dropped 5 bases, with 15 bases sitting between them. Per germline, CDR1 SGDLS and CDR2 YYNGEE. The CDR3 is made up of 14 amino acids. The DNA of the CDR3 is TGTGCCAGCAGCTCAGGGGTTATCGGCGAGACCCAGTACTTC. Translation gives CASSSGVIGETQYF.

The chain carries TRBV2 and TRBJ1-2, with 9 bases that match TRBD1. The J segment lost 2 bases and the V segment lost 4 bases, leaving 2 bases of the junction unmatched. Germline CDR1 SNHLY, CDR2 FYNNEI. CDR3 length: 14 amino acids. The CDR3 sequence is CASSVTGGNYGYTF. As DNA, the CDR3 is TGTGCCAGCAGTGTGACAGGGGGGAACTATGGCTACACCTTC. The full variable domain, rest sourced from reference TRBV2 and TRBJ1-2, is EPEVTQTPSHQVTQMGQEVILRCVPISNHLYFYWYRQILGQKVEFLVSFYNNEISEKSEIFDDQFSVERPDGSNFTLKIRSTKLEDSAMYFCASSVTGGNYGYTFGSGTRLTVV.

This chain links TRBV25-1 with TRBJ2-3; 7 bases map to TRBD2. Losses at the gene ends were 3 bases for V and 1 base for J; bases not matched to a gene: 7. This CDR3 has 16 residues. Germline assignment: CDR1 MGHDK and CDR2 SYGVNS. The CDR3 sequence is CASSDGAGMGTDTQYF. In nucleotides, the CDR3 is TGTGCCAGCAGTGACGGAGCGGGGATGGGCACAGATACGCAGTATTTT.

The V gene is TRBV9, the J gene TRBJ2-1; D possibly corresponds to TRBD1 (5 bases). The V gene's germline CDR1 is SGDLS and CDR2 YYNGEE. Trimming removed 0 bases from V and 5 bases from J, with 15 bases in between. This CDR3 has 16 amino acids. Written as DNA, the CDR3 is TGTGCCAGCAGCGTAGGTGGGGCCGTGTCTGACAATGAGCAGTTCTTC. Its protein product is CASSVGGAVSDNEQFF. Drawing the rest from reference TRBV9 and TRBJ2-1, the complete variable domain is DSGVTQTPKHLITATGQRVTLRCSPRSGDLSVYWYQQSLDQGLQFLIQYYNGEERAKGNILERFSAQQFPDLHSELNLSSLELGDSALYFCASSVGGAVSDNEQFFGPGTRLTVL.

The chain combines TRBV10-2 with TRBJ2-1; TRBD1 might be the D (5 bases). Germline CDR1 reads WSHSY; CDR2 reads SAAADI. The CDR3 runs 19 residues. Trimming left V 2 bases short and J 1 base short, with 21 bases between. The CDR3 protein is CASSEAARPSRVSYNEQFF. CDR3 nucleotides: TGCGCCAGCAGTGAGGCCGCCCGCCCAAGCAGGGTATCCTACAATGAGCAGTTCTTC.

The CDR3 sequence is CASSLKRSGTPYEQYF. CDR3 in DNA: TGTGCCAGTAGTCTAAAACGCAGCGGTACCCCCTACGAGCAGTACTTC. V usage is TRBV19 and J usage is TRBJ2-7, with a tentative D call TRBD2 (5 bases). The CDR3 is 16 residues long. Germline V gene sequence: CDR1 LNHDA, CDR2 SQIVND (reference sequence). Trimming stripped 5 bases from V and 2 bases from J, with 19 bases between.

The chain links TRBV6-1 to TRBJ2-1, with 10 bases lining up with TRBD2. The CDR3 consists of 13 residues. With V trimmed by 6 bases and J by 10 bases, 6 bases remained unmatched. Germline loops: CDR1 MNHNS, CDR2 SASEGT. The CDR3, as DNA: TGTGCCAGCAGACCTAGCGGGAGAGGGGAGCAGTTCTTC. Its protein product is CASRPSGRGEQFF.

The chain is built from TRBV5-1 and TRBJ2-7, with 11 bases fitting TRBD2. The CDR3 has 17 residues. Germline CDR1 SGHRS, CDR2 YFSETQ. Unmatched junction bases numbered 9, after V lost 4 bases and J lost 0 bases. The DNA for the CDR3 is TGCGCCAGCAGCCGCGGGACTAGCGGAGCCCGCTCCTACGAGCAGTACTTC. Translated: CASSRGTSGARSYEQYF.

The chain links TRBV6-5 to TRBJ1-4; TRBD1 aligns across 7 bases. CDR1 and CDR2 from the germline V gene are MNHEY and SVGAGI. The CDR3 length is 13 residues. The V and J ends lost 7 bases and 4 bases, in that order; junction bases with no gene match: 3. The CDR3 sequence: CASKTGNNEKLFF. CDR3 nucleotide sequence: TGTGCCAGCAAGACAGGGAATAATGAAAAACTGTTTTTT.

The CDR3 DNA sequence: TGTGCCAGCTCACCTTTCCAGGGGGATAGTGAAAAACTGTTTTTT. As protein: CASSPFQGDSEKLFF. V and J are TRBV18 and TRBJ1-4; TRBD1 agrees at 7 bases. With 3 bases clipped from V and 7 bases from J, the junction kept 8 bases outside the gene matches. This CDR3 has 15 amino acids. From germline, CDR1 is KGHSH and CDR2 LQKENI.

The rearrangement uses TRBV28 and TRBJ2-1; 11 bases are shared with TRBD1. J was trimmed by 8 bases and V by 3 bases; bases with no gene match: 9. The CDR3 has 16 amino acids. Looked up from germline, CDR1 is MDHEN and CDR2 is SYDVKM. This CDR3 reads CASSFSAGQGVYEQFF. The CDR3 DNA reads as TGTGCCAGCAGTTTTTCAGCGGGACAGGGGGTTTATGAGCAGTTCTTC. The full variable domain, rest sourced from reference TRBV28 and TRBJ2-1, is DVKVTQSSRYLVKRTGEKVFLECVQDMDHENMFWYRQDPGLGLRLIYFSYDVKMKEKGDIPEGYSVSREKKERFSLILESASTNQTSMYLCASSFSAGQGVYEQFFGPGTRLTVL.

The chain is built from TRBV5-1 and TRBJ2-5; possible D gene TRBD2, 5 bases. Germline V CDR1 and CDR2: SGHRS, YFSETQ. V shed 5 bases and J shed 1 base, with 12 bases lying between them. CDR3 length equals 14 residues. The CDR3 DNA reads TGCGCCAGCAGACTAGTAAACCCCCAAGAGACCCAGTACTTC. Translation: CASRLVNPQETQYF.

This chain links TRBV5-4 with TRBJ1-2; D is possibly TRBD1 (5 bases). The CDR3 runs to 11 residues. Per the germline V gene, CDR1 is SGHNT and CDR2 is YYREEE (reference sequence). V lost 0 bases and J lost 11, with 8 bases in between. The DNA of the CDR3 is TGTGCCAGCAGCTTGGGACAGAAGTACACCTTC. Amino acids: CASSLGQKYTF.

This chain joins TRBV6-6 and TRBJ1-4; 8 bases are a match to TRBD1. Germline V gene data show CDR1 as MNHNY and CDR2 as SVGAGI (reference sequence). CDR3 length equals 15 residues. The junction had 2 bases not matched to a gene; V was cut back by 0 bases and J by 5 bases. Written as DNA, the CDR3 is TGTGCCAGCAGTTACTCTGGGACAGGAAATGAAAAACTGTTTTTT. This sequence encodes CASSYSGTGNEKLFF.

This chain joins TRBV15 and TRBJ2-5; 8 bases fit TRBD1. The V segment lost 2 bases and the J segment 2 bases; nucleotides outside the gene matches: 4. The CDR3 is 15 residues long. Germline V lookup: CDR1 LNHNV, CDR2 YYDKDF (reference sequence). CDR3 loop: CATSRQGAGQETQYF. CDR3 coding DNA: TGTGCCACCAGCAGACAGGGGGCGGGACAAGAGACCCAGTACTTC.

The rearrangement joins TRBV7-6 to TRBJ1-4; D might be TRBD1 (6 bases). This CDR3 region has 16 residues. Trimming removed 5 bases from V and 0 bases from J, with 13 bases in between. Germline loops: CDR1 SGHVS, CDR2 FNYEAQ. CDR3 region: CASSRRTATTNEKLFF. The CDR3 DNA reads as TGTGCCAGCAGCCGGAGGACAGCCACAACTAATGAAAAACTGTTTTTT.

The chain recombines TRBV21-1 with TRBJ1-2. TRBV21-1 is given as a pseudogene. The CDR3 loop spans 16 amino acids. The CDR3 loop is CASSRGTAQDGYGYTF. The CDR3 DNA reads TGTGCCAGCAGCCGCGGGACGGCGCAGGATGGGTATGGCTACACCTTC.

The chain recombines TRBV28 with TRBJ2-7; 7 nucleotides agree with TRBD2. Germline lookup yields CDR1 MDHEN and CDR2 SYDVKM. The CDR3 is 14 residues long. The ends lost 7 bases at V and 5 bases at J; junction bases unmatched: 11. The CDR3 nucleotides are TGTGCCAGCACCTCGGGGGGAGTTGAGGACGAGCAGTACTTC. Translating it yields CASTSGGVEDEQYF.

The CDR3: CASSLEQYGNTIYF. The CDR3 nucleotides are TGTGCCAGCAGCTTAGAACAGTATGGAAACACCATATATTTT. The chain is built from TRBV11-2 and TRBJ1-3; D not resolved. The germline gives CDR1 SGHAT, CDR2 FQNNGV. The length of the CDR3 is 14 residues. V was trimmed by 0 bases and J by 3 bases, leaving 6 bases between them.

The CDR3 DNA reads TGTGCCAGCAGCAGTATGGGGGCAGGGAGCACTGAAGCTTTCTTT. Protein sequence: CASSSMGAGSTEAFF. The J gene is TRBJ1-1, the V gene TRBV9; maybe TRBD1 (6 bases). The CDR3 covers 15 residues. The germline V gene encodes CDR1 SGDLS and CDR2 YYNGEE. V was trimmed by 4 bases and J by 4 bases, leaving 17 bases between them. Supplemented by reference TRBV9 and TRBJ1-1, the full variable domain reads DSGVTQTPKHLITATGQRVTLRCSPRSGDLSVYWYQQSLDQGLQFLIQYYNGEERAKGNILERFSAQQFPDLHSELNLSSLELGDSALYFCASSSMGAGSTEAFFGQGTRLTVV.

V and J are TRBV14 and TRBJ2-3; 8 positions agree with TRBD1. CDR1 and CDR2 from the germline V gene are SGHDN and FVKESK. The CDR3 contains 16 residues. Germline trimming cut 4 bases from V and 2 bases from J; bases unmatched to any gene: 8. This CDR3 reads CASSPLAGGPTDTQYF. Here the CDR3 DNA reads TGTGCCAGCAGCCCCTTAGCAGGGGGCCCCACAGATACGCAGTATTTT.